One and the same sample provided the 6 T cell receptor beta chains below, sequenced in a study of blood T cell repertoires in COVID-19. Assay: immunoSEQ multiplex PCR; the TCRdb copy retains only in-frame clones and omits some. Here the sample spans more than 85,000 clones, roughly 87% being singletons. The material sequenced was peripheral blood. These receptors were collected from a woman aged 50 to 60 with COVID-19, enrolled during active disease.

The V call is TRBV4-3, the J call TRBJ1-2; D gene uncertain. Germline CDR1 LGHNA, CDR2 YSLEER. This CDR3 has 15 residues. V shed 3 bases and J shed 5 bases, with 16 bases lying between them. The CDR3 DNA reads TGCGCCAGCAGCCAGGAGCTTGACGTTGGATATGGCTACACCTTC. This encodes CASSQELDVGYGYTF.

The sample holds a few counts of this clone. The chain joins TRBV7-8 to TRBJ2-2; D unclear. This CDR3 has 16 amino acids. Germline V gene lookup returns CDR1 SGHVS and CDR2 FQNEAQ. With 1 base removed from V and 1 base from J, the gap between germline ends came to 10 bases. The CDR3 region has the DNA TGTGCCAGCAGCTTAGGGGCGTTGATGAACACCGGGGAGCTGTTTTTT. It translates to CASSLGALMNTGELFF. The entire variable domain, with the rest obtained from reference TRBV7-8 and TRBJ2-2, is as follows: GAGVSQSPRYKVAKRGQDVALRCDPISGHVSLFWYQQALGQGPEFLTYFQNEAQLDKSGLPSDRFFAERPEGSVSTLKIQRTQQEDSAVYLCASSLGALMNTGELFFGEGSRLTVL.

This clone was found once. The chain joins TRBV18 to TRBJ1-4, with TRBD1 matching 8 bases. CDR1 is KGHSH, CDR2 LQKENI, per germline. The V gene end was trimmed by 3 bases and the J gene end by 4 bases; junction bases not matched to a gene: 7. The CDR3 spans 16 residues. CDR3 nucleotide sequence: TGTGCCAGCTCACCCCTTCAACAGGGGGGTAATGAAAAACTGTTTTTT. Its translation: CASSPLQQGGNEKLFF.

This clone was seen once. This sequence joins TRBV27 and TRBJ1-5; D might be TRBD1 (5 bases). Germline V lookup: CDR1 MNHEY, CDR2 SMNVEV (reference sequence). The CDR3 sequence is 14 residues long. Trimming removed 2 bases from V and 4 bases from J, with 9 bases in between. The CDR3 here is CASSLGAANQPQHF. CDR3 sequence (DNA): TGTGCCAGCAGTTTAGGGGCAGCTAATCAGCCCCAGCATTTT.

The chain has TRBV2 and TRBJ2-5; TRBD1 aligns across 10 bases. Germline-derived CDR1 and CDR2 are SNHLY and FYNNEI. Losses at the gene ends were 9 bases for V and 5 bases for J; bases not matched to a gene: 6. CDR3 length equals 13 residues. The CDR3 is CARGDRGEETQYF. The CDR3, as DNA: TGTGCCAGGGGGGACAGGGGTGAGGAGACCCAGTACTTC.

The chain joins TRBV5-1 to TRBJ1-4; unclear D gene. CDR3 size: 15 residues. Trimming shortened V by 0 bases and J by 5 bases, and 11 bases separated the two germline ends. Germline lookup yields CDR1 SGHRS and CDR2 YFSETQ. The CDR3 region is CASSLAYPRNEKLFF. In DNA, the CDR3 is TGCGCCAGCAGCTTGGCCTACCCGCGGAATGAAAAACTGTTTTTT.